These 20 T cell receptor beta chains were sequenced from one sample in a study of T cell responses to AZD1222 COVID-19 vaccine. Method: immunoSEQ multiplex PCR; TCRdb's copy keeps in-frame clones and lacks some. The sample carries some 150,000 clones, 80% to 85% recorded once. Sequenced material: peripheral blood, taken on day 0 of MenACWY control vaccination. The receptors originated from an adult in good health.

A single count supports this clone. The V call is TRBV5-3, the J call TRBJ1-5; D might be TRBD1 (5 bases). TRBV5-3 is treated as an ORF (open reading frame) with a function not yet certain. The CDR3 is 14 residues long. Trimming took off 1 base at V and 2 bases at J, with 7 bases between the two ends. CDR3 in amino acids: CARSLQGCNQPQHF. For the CDR3, the DNA is TGTGCCAGAAGCTTGCAGGGTTGCAATCAGCCCCAGCATTTT.

V gene TRBV5-5 combines with J gene TRBJ2-5; 11 bases match TRBD2. This CDR3 is 16 amino acids long. With V trimmed by 7 bases and J by 1 base, 9 bases remained unmatched. Germline CDR1 SGHKS, CDR2 YYEKEE (reference sequence). The CDR3 loop reads CASSQALAGGQETQYF. The CDR3 DNA follows: TGTGCCAGCTCCCAGGCCCTAGCGGGGGGCCAAGAGACCCAGTACTTC.

The chain carries TRBV7-9 and TRBJ1-1; D ambiguous. The CDR3 totals 12 residues. V shed 3 bases and J shed 7 bases, with 9 bases lying between them. From germline, CDR1 is SEHNR and CDR2 FQNEAQ (reference sequence). CDR3 residues: CASSFDRHEAFF. The CDR3 coding sequence is TGTGCCAGCAGCTTTGATAGGCATGAAGCTTTCTTT. Full variable domain (rest looked up from reference TRBV7-9 and TRBJ1-1): DTGVSQNPRHKITKRGQNVTFRCDPISEHNRLYWYRQTLGQGPEFLTYFQNEAQLEKSRLLSDRFSAERPKGSFSTLEIQRTEQGDSAMYLCASSFDRHEAFFGQGTRLTVV.

The chain joins TRBV7-9 to TRBJ1-1, with no clear D. V was trimmed by 5 bases and J by 4 bases, leaving 5 bases between them. From germline, CDR1 is SEHNR and CDR2 FQNEAQ (reference sequence). The CDR3 totals 11 residues. This chain's CDR3 is CASSRTTEAFF. CDR3 bases: TGTGCCAGCAGCCGAACCACTGAAGCTTTCTTT.

The genes are TRBV5-8 and TRBJ2-5, with unresolved D. CDR1 and CDR2 from the germline V gene are SGHTS and YDEGEE. Trimming pared 4 bases from V and 2 bases from J, leaving 9 bases between. The CDR3 extends over 13 amino acids. CDR3 nucleotides: TGTGCCAGCAGCAGGATAGCACAAGAGACCCAGTACTTC. Its protein is CASSRIAQETQYF.

This chain joins TRBV4-1 and TRBJ1-1; TRBD1 aligns across 8 bases. This CDR3 is built from 18 residues. CDR1 MGHRA and CDR2 YSYEKL come from the germline V gene. V shed 8 bases, J shed 5 bases, and the junction held 22 bases outside the gene matches. The CDR3 is CASGRNSGGALSRTEAFF. In nucleotides, the CDR3 is TGCGCCAGCGGGCGGAATTCAGGGGGCGCTTTGAGTCGGACTGAAGCTTTCTTT.

This clone was counted once. Other DNA sequences from this sample encode an identical CDR3 as well. CDR3 sequence (DNA): TGTGCCAGCAGCTTAGCCCAGGGCTTGAACACTGAAGCTTTCTTT. Its translation is CASSLAQGLNTEAFF. This chain uses TRBV11-2 with TRBJ1-1; tentatively, D is TRBD1 (5 bases). The CDR3 runs to 15 residues. The V gene's germline CDR1 is SGHAT and CDR2 FQNNGV. V was cut by 1 base and J by 0 bases, with 9 bases left in between.

This clone has only one observation. V gene TRBV7-6 combines with J gene TRBJ1-3; the D is unclear. The CDR3 is 11 amino acids. CDR1 and CDR2 from the germline V gene are SGHVS and FNYEAQ. Trimming took 5 bases from V and 4 from J, leaving 3 bases between them. CDR3 amino acids: CASSPGNTIYF. In DNA form, the CDR3 reads TGTGCCAGCAGCCCGGGAAACACCATATATTTT.

The V gene is TRBV5-4, the J gene TRBJ1-2; 7 bases are a match to TRBD1. With 1 base clipped from V and 9 bases from J, the junction kept 12 bases outside the gene matches. Germline V CDR1 and CDR2: SGHNT, YYREEE (reference sequence). CDR3 length: 15 amino acids. CDR3 sequence (DNA): TGTGCCAGCAGCTTGCCGCGACAGGGTCTTTACAGCTACACCTTC. It specifies CASSLPRQGLYSYTF.

This chain links TRBV18 with TRBJ2-1; the match to TRBD1 covers 8 bases. After removal of 2 bases from V and 3 bases from J, the junction contained 6 bases not matched to a gene. Germline V lookup: CDR1 KGHSH, CDR2 LQKENI. CDR3 length: 16 residues. CDR3 sequence: CASSPATGENYNEQFF. CDR3 DNA: TGTGCCAGCTCACCAGCGACAGGGGAGAACTACAATGAGCAGTTCTTC.

The rearrangement joins TRBV7-8 to TRBJ1-5; TRBD1 agrees at 7 bases. The CDR3 has 16 residues. From germline, CDR1 is SGHVS and CDR2 FQNEAQ. V shed 6 bases and J 1 base; nucleotides not matched to a gene: 9. The CDR3 DNA reads as TGTGCCAGCAGTACGACTATGGACAGGAGCAATCAGCCCCAGCATTTT. Its translation is CASSTTMDRSNQPQHF.

This clone was detected a few times. The chain links TRBV2 to TRBJ2-2; 7 bases are shared with TRBD1. The V gene's germline CDR1 is SNHLY and CDR2 FYNNEI. V lost 6 bases, J lost 10 bases, and 11 bases stayed unmatched. The CDR3 consists of 14 residues. The CDR3 protein is CASRARQGSEELFF. As DNA, the CDR3 is TGTGCCAGCAGGGCAAGACAGGGCTCGGAGGAGCTGTTTTTT.

This clone has only a few counts. The chain recombines TRBV13 with TRBJ2-1, with D possibly matching TRBD1 (5 bases). The CDR3 runs to 13 residues. Germline CDR1 reads PRHDT; CDR2 reads FYEKMQ (reference sequence). The V and J ends lost 3 bases and 6 bases respectively, with 9 bases between them. The CDR3 region is CASSLAGINEQFF. CDR3 nucleotide sequence: TGTGCCAGCAGCTTGGCAGGGATCAATGAGCAGTTCTTC.

This clone was observed a handful of times. The V and J genes are TRBV19 and TRBJ1-6; D gene ambiguous. Germline assignment: CDR1 LNHDA and CDR2 SQIVND (reference sequence). The V end lost 6 bases, the J end lost 6 bases, and 27 bases lay between the germline ends. The CDR3 is 19 residues long. The CDR3 reads CASSKRTSTQKEVNSPLHF. CDR3 nucleotide sequence: TGTGCCAGTAGCAAGAGGACGTCCACCCAGAAAGAGGTTAATTCACCCCTCCACTTT.

The chain has TRBV7-6 and TRBJ2-5; TRBD1 matches at 8 bases. After removal of 6 bases from V and 5 bases from J, the junction contained 11 bases not matched to a gene. This CDR3 region has 15 residues. In germline, CDR1 is SGHVS, CDR2 FNYEAQ. The CDR3 DNA reads TGTGCCAGCAGAGCCGGACAGGGTGTTCAGGAGACCCAGTACTTC. Its translation is CASRAGQGVQETQYF.

Comment on this clone: Mismatch with germline at one junction end may stem from a read error. The V and J genes are TRBV5-1 and TRBJ2-3; 9 nucleotides align to TRBD1. The CDR3 contains 13 residues. Germline V gene sequence: CDR1 SGHRS, CDR2 YFSETQ. Here the CDR3 DNA reads TGCACCAGCAAGGGACAGGGAACAGATACGCAGTATTTT. Its protein product is CTSKGQGTDTQYF.

V and J are TRBV19 and TRBJ2-2; perhaps TRBD2 as D (6 bases). Between the trimmed V and J ends, which lost 5 bases and 2 bases, there was a span of 12 bases. Germline assignment: CDR1 LNHDA and CDR2 SQIVND (reference sequence). The CDR3 has 15 residues. The CDR3 sequence is CASSLGTGNTGELFF. The CDR3 DNA follows: TGTGCCAGTAGTCTCGGGACTGGCAACACCGGGGAGCTGTTTTTT.

This clone has only a few counts. This chain links TRBV9 with TRBJ1-6; 7 nucleotides match TRBD1. J gave up 6 bases and V 3 bases, and 3 bases lay outside the gene matches. The CDR3 contains 14 residues. Looked up from germline, CDR1 is SGDLS and CDR2 is YYNGEE. DNA for the CDR3: TGTGCCAGCAGCGGACGACAGGGTAATTCACCCCTCCACTTT. The encoded protein is CASSGRQGNSPLHF.

There are a few counts of this clone. Other DNA sequences within the sample encode an identical CDR3. This chain links TRBV6-5 with TRBJ2-7; the D is unclear. There are 13 residues in the CDR3. The V end was cut by 0 bases, the J end by 1 base, with 4 bases between. CDR1 is MNHEY, CDR2 SVGAGI, per germline. The CDR3 is CASSYSVSYEQYF. The CDR3 nucleotides are TGTGCCAGCAGTTACTCAGTATCCTACGAGCAGTACTTC.

V gene TRBV3-1 (or the pseudogene TRBV3-2) combines with J gene TRBJ2-1; 12 bases agree with TRBD1. CDR1 and CDR2 from the germline V gene are LGHDT and YNNKEL (reference sequence). The junction had 5 bases not matched to a gene; V was cut back by 4 bases and J by 4 bases. The CDR3 length is 16 residues. The CDR3 nucleotides read TGTGCCAGCAGCCGGGGGACAGGGGGCCTATACAATGAGCAGTTCTTC. This gives the protein CASSRGTGGLYNEQFF.